This T cell receptor (beta chain) emerged from a study of T cell responses to AZD1222 COVID-19 vaccine. Germline CDR1 and CDR2: SEHNR and FQNEAQ (reference sequence). The trim removed 5 bases at V and 5 bases at J, leaving 6 bases unmatched. This CDR3 comprises 14 residues. TCRdb's table, derived via immunoSEQ multiplex PCR, lists solely in-frame clones and lacks some. The sample holds around 130,000 clones, 86% seen once. The sample was peripheral blood, taken 28 days after the second AZD1222 dose. This clonotype originated in an adult who received the AZD1222 COVID-19 vaccine. This rearrangement joins TRBV7-9 to TRBJ2-1, with 7 bases lining up with TRBD1. The CDR3 nucleotides read TGTGCCAGCAGCCTACAGACAGGGCACAATGAGCAGTTCTTC. This gives the protein CASSLQTGHNEQFF.